Shown below are 12 T cell receptor beta chains from a single sample sequenced in a study of CD4 T cell repertoires in COVID-19. Method: immunoSEQ multiplex PCR; TCRdb's copy keeps in-frame clones and lacks some. Here the sample spans some 80,000 clones, about four fifths being singletons. The sample here was CD4+ T cells from peripheral blood, taken after recovery from COVID-19. These receptors were collected from a human donor who had COVID-19.

This clone was seen a handful of times. The chain links TRBV9 to TRBJ2-3, with D uncertain. With 0 bases removed from V and 3 bases from J, the gap between germline ends came to 11 bases. CDR1 and CDR2 from the germline V gene are SGDLS and YYNGEE. This CDR3 is 15 amino acids long. The CDR3 DNA is TGTGCCAGCAGCGTAGCTTCAGTGGCGACAGATACGCAGTATTTT. It is translated as CASSVASVATDTQYF.

J is TRBJ1-1 and V is TRBV11-2; D gene ambiguous. CDR3 length: 13 amino acids. CDR1 SGHAT and CDR2 FQNNGV come from the germline V gene. Trimming stripped 7 bases from V and 4 bases from J, with 13 bases between. CDR3: CASTLDGFTEAFF. For the CDR3, the DNA is TGTGCCAGCACCTTGGACGGTTTCACTGAAGCTTTCTTT. The variable domain in full, with the rest retrieved from reference TRBV11-2 and TRBJ1-1, is EAGVAQSPRYKIIEKRQSVAFWCNPISGHATLYWYQQILGQGPKLLIQFQNNGVVDDSQLPKDRFSAERLKGVDSTLKIQPAKLEDSAVYLCASTLDGFTEAFFGQGTRLTVV.

The genes are TRBV27 and TRBJ2-1, with TRBD2 matching 13 bases. CDR1 is MNHEY and CDR2 is SMNVEV in the germline V gene (reference sequence). The CDR3 length is 16 residues. Trimming at V came to 7 bases and at J to 9 bases, leaving 12 bases not matched to a gene. The CDR3 DNA reads as TGTGCCAGCACCGATCCACTAGCGGGAGGGCTGGGTGAGCAGTTCTTC. Residues: CASTDPLAGGLGEQFF.

The gene calls are TRBV23-1 and TRBJ2-7; 8 bases agree with TRBD2. Being an ORF, TRBV23-1 has a function that is uncertain. J lost 6 bases, V lost 4 bases, and 11 bases had no gene match. This CDR3 is 15 amino acids long. CDR3 nucleotide sequence: TGCGCCAGCAGTCTGGTCTCAGCGGGAGAACCCGAGCAGTACTTC. It codes for CASSLVSAGEPEQYF.

The J gene is TRBJ1-1, the V gene TRBV10-1; 10 bases align to TRBD1. With 6 bases clipped from V and 5 bases from J, the junction kept 3 bases outside the gene matches. Germline CDR1 WNHNN, CDR2 SYGVQD (reference sequence). The length of the CDR3 is 13 residues. The CDR3 DNA is TGCGCCAGCAGACCGGGACAGGGGACTGAAGCTTTCTTT. Translating it yields CASRPGQGTEAFF.

Worth noting for this clone: Other DNA sequences within the sample encode an identical CDR3. This chain uses TRBV2 with TRBJ2-3, with D perhaps TRBD2 (5 bases). CDR1 SNHLY and CDR2 FYNNEI come from the germline V gene. V was shortened by 6 bases and J by 6 bases, with 19 bases between the two germline ends. The CDR3 contains 15 residues. This CDR3 is CASRNLPDGMDTQYF. CDR3 in DNA: TGTGCCAGCAGGAACCTCCCGGACGGGATGGATACGCAGTATTTT. Using reference TRBV2 and TRBJ2-3 for the parts outside the CDR3, the full variable domain is EPEVTQTPSHQVTQMGQEVILRCVPISNHLYFYWYRQILGQKVEFLVSFYNNEISEKSEIFDDQFSVERPDGSNFTLKIRSTKLEDSAMYFCASRNLPDGMDTQYFGPGTRLTVL.

V usage is TRBV7-6 and J usage is TRBJ2-2; D might be TRBD1 or TRBD2, each matching 5 bases. The V end lost 6 bases, the J end lost 5 bases, and 25 bases lay between the germline ends. CDR3 size: 18 residues. CDR1 and CDR2 from the germline V gene are SGHVS and FNYEAQ. The CDR3 DNA reads TGTGCCAGCAGTTCAAGGATCAGGGACCCTACTGGAACCGGGGAGCTGTTTTTT. Protein: CASSSRIRDPTGTGELFF.

This chain connects TRBV18 to TRBJ2-7; D may be TRBD2 (9 bases). CDR1 is KGHSH and CDR2 is LQKENI in the germline V gene. CDR3 size: 18 residues. Trimming took off 4 bases at V and 4 bases at J, with 26 bases between the two ends. The CDR3 sequence is CASSRRESSGTGRYEQYF. CDR3 coding DNA: TGTGCCAGCTCACGGAGGGAGTCTAGCGGGACAGGTCGGTACGAGCAGTACTTC.

This sequence joins TRBV6-6 and TRBJ1-2; the D gene is possibly TRBD1 (6 bases). The length of the CDR3 is 13 residues. V dropped 5 bases and J dropped 2 bases, with 9 bases sitting between them. Per the germline V gene, CDR1 is MNHNY and CDR2 is SVGAGI (reference sequence). Written as DNA, the CDR3 is TGTGCCAGCAGTCAGGACAGCAACTATGGCTACACCTTC. Protein product: CASSQDSNYGYTF.

V usage is TRBV7-8 and J usage is TRBJ1-2; weak D call: TRBD1 (6 bases). Germline CDR1 reads SGHVS; CDR2 reads FQNEAQ. Trimming stripped 5 bases from V and 2 bases from J, with 12 bases between. The CDR3 covers 14 residues. DNA for the CDR3: TGTGCCAGCAGCCAGCAGGGGCTAAACTATGGCTACACCTTC. Its protein product is CASSQQGLNYGYTF. The variable domain in full, completed from reference TRBV7-8 and TRBJ1-2, reads GAGVSQSPRYKVAKRGQDVALRCDPISGHVSLFWYQQALGQGPEFLTYFQNEAQLDKSGLPSDRFFAERPEGSVSTLKIQRTQQEDSAVYLCASSQQGLNYGYTFGSGTRLTVV.

The chain recombines TRBV6-1 with TRBJ2-5, with a weak D call TRBD1 (5 bases). The CDR3 consists of 14 residues. The V and J ends lost 2 bases and 5 bases respectively, with 12 bases between them. Germline CDR1 is MNHNS and CDR2 is SASEGT. CDR3 loop: CASSEISRVETQYF. The CDR3 nucleotides are TGTGCCAGCAGTGAAATATCCAGGGTGGAGACCCAGTACTTC.

The genes are TRBV29-1 and TRBJ1-1, with 10 nucleotides matching TRBD1. Trimming took 4 bases from V and 8 from J; bases not matched to a gene: 13. The CDR3 contains 15 residues. The germline gives CDR1 SQVTM, CDR2 ANQGSEA. The CDR3 DNA reads as TGCAGCGTTGTCCCGGGACAGGGGAGGGACTGGGAAGCTTTCTTT. Protein sequence: CSVVPGQGRDWEAFF.